This T cell receptor beta chain was identified in a study of spatial heterogeneity in lung cancer. Study at large: Matched bulk RNA-seq provided a T cell module score, and TCR transcript counts in tumor regions correlated strongly with it. Study-wide points: In tumors, expanded intratumoral alpha and beta TCR counts tracked mutation counts. Approximate estimated coverage of tumor T cells amounted to about 7% for alpha and 12% to 15% for beta chains.

Trimming left V 0 bases short and J 3 bases short, with 10 bases between. Per the germline V gene, CDR1 is SGHNT and CDR2 is YYREEE (reference sequence). The CDR3 runs to 14 residues. Regarding time point: sample taken at primary tumor resection. The donors, approximately 66 patients with untreated early-stage non-small cell lung cancer, provided the samples. Each molecule of TCR cDNA was tagged with one unique molecular identifier. A single record per CDR3 protein comes from TCRdb applying MiXCR to the 5' RACE reads. The repertoire holds 750 to 1,000 distinct CDR3 sequences, with 30% to 40% as singletons. This clonotype occurred a few times. The antigen remains undetermined.

Specimen: lung tumor tissue, collected at surgery. The chain recombines TRBV5-4 with TRBJ2-7, with a weak D call TRBD2 (6 bases). The TCR was taken from a male donor with early-stage non-small cell lung cancer. The CDR3 loop reads CASSLERGGYEQYF. In DNA, the CDR3 is TGTGCCAGCAGCTTGGAGAGGGGAGGCTACGAGCAGTACTTC.